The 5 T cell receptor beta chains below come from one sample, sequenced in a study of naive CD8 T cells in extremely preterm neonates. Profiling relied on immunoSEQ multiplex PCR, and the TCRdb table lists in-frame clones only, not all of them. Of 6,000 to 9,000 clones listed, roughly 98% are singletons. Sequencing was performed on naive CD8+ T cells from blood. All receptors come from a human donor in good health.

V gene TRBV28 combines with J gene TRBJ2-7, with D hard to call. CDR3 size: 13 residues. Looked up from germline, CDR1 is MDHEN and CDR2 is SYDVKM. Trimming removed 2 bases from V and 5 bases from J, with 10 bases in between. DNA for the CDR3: TGTGCCAGCAGTTTAAATCAGGTCCACGAGCAGTACTTC. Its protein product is CASSLNQVHEQYF.

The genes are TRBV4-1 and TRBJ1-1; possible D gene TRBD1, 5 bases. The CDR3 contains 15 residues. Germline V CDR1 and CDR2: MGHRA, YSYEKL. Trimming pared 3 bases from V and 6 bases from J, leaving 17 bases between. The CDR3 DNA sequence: TGCGCCAGCAGCCAGAAGACAGCAGTTAAGTCTGAAGCTTTCTTT. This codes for CASSQKTAVKSEAFF.

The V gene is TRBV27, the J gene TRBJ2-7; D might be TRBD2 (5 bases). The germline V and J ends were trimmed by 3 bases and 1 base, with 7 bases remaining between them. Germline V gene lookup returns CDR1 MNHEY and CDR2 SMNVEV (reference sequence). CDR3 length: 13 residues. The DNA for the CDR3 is TGTGCCAGCAGTTTCACGGGATCCTACGAGCAGTACTTC. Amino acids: CASSFTGSYEQYF.

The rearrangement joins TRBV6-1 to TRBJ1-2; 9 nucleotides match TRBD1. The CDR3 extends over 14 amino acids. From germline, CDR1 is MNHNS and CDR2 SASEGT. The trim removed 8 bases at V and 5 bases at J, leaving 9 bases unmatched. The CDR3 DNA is TGTGCCAGCGGCCCCGGGACAGGGCCATATGGCTACACCTTC. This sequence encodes CASGPGTGPYGYTF.

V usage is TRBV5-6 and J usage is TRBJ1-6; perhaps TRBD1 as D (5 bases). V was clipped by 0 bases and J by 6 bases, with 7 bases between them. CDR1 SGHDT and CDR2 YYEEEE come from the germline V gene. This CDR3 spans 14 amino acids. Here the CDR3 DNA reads TGTGCCAGCAGCTTGGACAGGAGTAATTCACCCCTCCACTTT. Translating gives CASSLDRSNSPLHF.